Sequencing of this T cell receptor (beta chain) was carried out in a study of untreated major depressive disorder. The donors were all European-descended. Roughly 32 ml of peripheral blood was collected per donor. From thawed PBMCs, CD4+ T cells were purified by negative selection. Enrichment usually gave approximately 95% pure CD4+ T cells. Points from the study as a whole: Compared with controls, depressed patients showed more TRBV05-01 (Vbeta 5.1) usage in CD4+ T cells.

The table came from immunoSEQ multiplex PCR; TCRdb's copy has only in-frame clones and leaves some out. The sample includes about 25,000 clones, approximately 90% seen only once; the top ten take 0.7% to 0.85%. This clone has a single count. The antigen is unknown. Germline assignment: CDR1 LNHDA and CDR2 SQIVND (reference sequence). The CDR3 has 14 residues. V was trimmed by 6 bases and J by 1 base, leaving 12 bases between them. This sequence was found in a young woman with major depressive disorder. What was sequenced was CD4+ T cells from PBMCs. The chain links TRBV19 to TRBJ1-2, with D uncertain. The DNA of the CDR3 is TGTGCCAGTAGCACGGACCGACGTAACTATGGCTACACCTTC. Its translation: CASSTDRRNYGYTF.